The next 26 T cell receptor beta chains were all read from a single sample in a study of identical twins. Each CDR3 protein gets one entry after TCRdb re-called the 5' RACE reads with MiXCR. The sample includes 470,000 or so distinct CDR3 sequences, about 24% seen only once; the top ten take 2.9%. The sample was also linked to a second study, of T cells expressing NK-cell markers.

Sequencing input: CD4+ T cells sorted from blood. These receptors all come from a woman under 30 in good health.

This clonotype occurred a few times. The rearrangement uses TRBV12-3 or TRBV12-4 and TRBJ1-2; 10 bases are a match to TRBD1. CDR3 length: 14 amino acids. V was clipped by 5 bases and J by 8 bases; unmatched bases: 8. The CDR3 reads CASSNYVTGGGYTF. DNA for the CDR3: TGTGCCAGCAGTAACTACGTGACAGGGGGCGGCTACACCTTC.

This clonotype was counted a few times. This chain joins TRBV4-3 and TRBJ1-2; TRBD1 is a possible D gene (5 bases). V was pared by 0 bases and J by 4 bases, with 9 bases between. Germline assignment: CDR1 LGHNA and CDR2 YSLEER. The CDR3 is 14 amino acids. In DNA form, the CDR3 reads TGCGCCAGCAGCCAAGAAGGCAGGGCCTATGGCTACACCTTC. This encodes CASSQEGRAYGYTF.

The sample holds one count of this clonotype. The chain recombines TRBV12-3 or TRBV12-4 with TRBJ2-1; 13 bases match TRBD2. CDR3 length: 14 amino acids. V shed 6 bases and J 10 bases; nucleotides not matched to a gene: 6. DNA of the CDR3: TGTGCCAGCAGACCGGGACTAGCGGGGCAGGAGCAGTTCTTC. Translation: CASRPGLAGQEQFF.

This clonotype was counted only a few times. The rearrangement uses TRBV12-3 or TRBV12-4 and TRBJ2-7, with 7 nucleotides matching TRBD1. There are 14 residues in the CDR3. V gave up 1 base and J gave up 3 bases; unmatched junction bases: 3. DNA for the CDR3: TGTGCCAGCAGTTTAGTAGGGGGCTTCTACGAGCAGTACTTC. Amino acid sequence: CASSLVGGFYEQYF.

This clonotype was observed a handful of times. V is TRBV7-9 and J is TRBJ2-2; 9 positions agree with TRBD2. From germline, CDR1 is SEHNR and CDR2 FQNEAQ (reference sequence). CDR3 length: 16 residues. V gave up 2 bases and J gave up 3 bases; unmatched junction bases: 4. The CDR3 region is CASSLYRGRDTGELFF. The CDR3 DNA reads TGTGCCAGCAGCTTATATCGCGGGAGGGACACCGGGGAGCTGTTTTTT.

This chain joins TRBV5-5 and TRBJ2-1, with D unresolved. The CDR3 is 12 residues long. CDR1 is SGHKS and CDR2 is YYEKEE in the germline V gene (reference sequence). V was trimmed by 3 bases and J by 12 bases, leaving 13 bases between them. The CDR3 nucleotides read TGTGCCAGCAGCTCAATAGTTTACGGGCAGTTCTTC. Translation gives CASSSIVYGQFF.

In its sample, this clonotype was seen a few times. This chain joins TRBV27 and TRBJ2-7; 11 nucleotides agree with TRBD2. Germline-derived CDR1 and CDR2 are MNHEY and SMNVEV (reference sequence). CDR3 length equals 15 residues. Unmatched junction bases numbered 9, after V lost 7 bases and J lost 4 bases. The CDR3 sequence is CASKLIAGGVYEQYF. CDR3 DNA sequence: TGTGCCAGCAAGTTGATAGCGGGAGGGGTTTACGAGCAGTACTTC.

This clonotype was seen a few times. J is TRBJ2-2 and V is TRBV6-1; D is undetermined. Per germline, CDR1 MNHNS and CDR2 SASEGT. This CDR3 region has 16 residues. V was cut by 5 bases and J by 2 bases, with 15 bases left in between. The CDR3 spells CASSKGQLINTGELFF. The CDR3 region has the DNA TGTGCCAGCAGTAAAGGTCAGCTAATTAACACCGGGGAGCTGTTTTTT.

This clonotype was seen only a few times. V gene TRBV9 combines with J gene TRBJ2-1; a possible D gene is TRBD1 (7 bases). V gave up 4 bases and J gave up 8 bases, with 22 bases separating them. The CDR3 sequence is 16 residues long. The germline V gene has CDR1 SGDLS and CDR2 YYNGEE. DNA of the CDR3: TGTGCCAGCAGCTTAAAACAGGGGAGGATTTCTTATGAGCAGTTCTTC. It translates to CASSLKQGRISYEQFF.

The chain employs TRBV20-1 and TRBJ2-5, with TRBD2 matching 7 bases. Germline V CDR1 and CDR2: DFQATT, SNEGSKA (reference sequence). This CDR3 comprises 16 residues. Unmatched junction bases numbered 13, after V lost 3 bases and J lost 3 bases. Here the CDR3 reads CSASSPSAGLKETQYF. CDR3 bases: TGCAGTGCTAGTTCTCCTTCCGCGGGACTAAAAGAGACCCAGTACTTC.

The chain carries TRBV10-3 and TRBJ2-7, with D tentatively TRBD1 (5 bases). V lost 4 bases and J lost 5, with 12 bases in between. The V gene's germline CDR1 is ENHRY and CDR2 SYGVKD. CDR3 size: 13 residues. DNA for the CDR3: TGTGCCATCAGTGCGACAGCCGAAAACGAGCAGTACTTC. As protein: CAISATAENEQYF.

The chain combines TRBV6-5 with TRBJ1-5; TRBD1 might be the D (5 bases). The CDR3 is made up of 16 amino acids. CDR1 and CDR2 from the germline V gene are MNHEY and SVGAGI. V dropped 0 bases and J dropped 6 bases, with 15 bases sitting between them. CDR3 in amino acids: CASSYSYRRASQPQHF. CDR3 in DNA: TGTGCCAGCAGTTACTCTTACAGGAGGGCTAGTCAGCCCCAGCATTTT.

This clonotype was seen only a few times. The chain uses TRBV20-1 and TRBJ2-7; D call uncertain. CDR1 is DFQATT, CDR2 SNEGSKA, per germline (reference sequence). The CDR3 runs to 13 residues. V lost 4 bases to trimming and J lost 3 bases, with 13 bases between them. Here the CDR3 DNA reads TGCAGTGCTACTAGAAGGGTGAGCTACGAGCAGTACTTC. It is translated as CSATRRVSYEQYF.

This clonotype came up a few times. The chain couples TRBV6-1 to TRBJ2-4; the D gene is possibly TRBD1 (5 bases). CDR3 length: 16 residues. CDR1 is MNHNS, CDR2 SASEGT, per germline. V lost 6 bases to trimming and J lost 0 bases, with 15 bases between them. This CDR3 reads CASRPPGILAKNIQYF. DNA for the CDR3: TGTGCCAGCAGACCCCCAGGGATCTTAGCCAAAAACATTCAGTACTTC.

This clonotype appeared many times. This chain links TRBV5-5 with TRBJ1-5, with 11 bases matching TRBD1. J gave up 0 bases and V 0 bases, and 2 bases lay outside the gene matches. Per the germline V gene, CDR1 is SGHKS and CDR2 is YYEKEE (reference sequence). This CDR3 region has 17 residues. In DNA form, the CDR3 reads TGTGCCAGCAGCTTGGGGACAGGGGGCCTTAGCAATCAGCCCCAGCATTTT. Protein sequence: CASSLGTGGLSNQPQHF.

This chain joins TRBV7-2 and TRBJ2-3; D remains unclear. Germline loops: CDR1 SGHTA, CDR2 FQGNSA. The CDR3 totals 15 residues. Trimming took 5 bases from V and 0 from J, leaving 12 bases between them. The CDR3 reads CASSPQTLSTDTQYF. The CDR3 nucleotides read TGTGCCAGCAGCCCCCAAACCCTTAGCACAGATACGCAGTATTTT.

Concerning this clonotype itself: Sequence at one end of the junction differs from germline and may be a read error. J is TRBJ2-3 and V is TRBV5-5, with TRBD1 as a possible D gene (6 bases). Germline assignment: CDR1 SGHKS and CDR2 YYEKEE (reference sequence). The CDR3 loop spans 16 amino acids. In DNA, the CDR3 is TGTGCCAGCAGCCCAGGGTTAGGACAGAACACACATACGCAGTATTTT. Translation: CASSPGLGQNTHTQYF.

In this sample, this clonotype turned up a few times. The CDR3 here is CASSRQEREYEQYF. CDR3 nucleotides: TGTGCCAGCAGCCGCCAGGAGCGGGAGTACGAGCAGTACTTC. This chain connects TRBV7-9 to TRBJ2-7, with 8 bases aligning to TRBD2. This CDR3 comprises 14 residues. Germline trimming cut 5 bases from V and 4 bases from J; bases unmatched to any gene: 7. Germline lookup yields CDR1 SEHNR and CDR2 FQNEAQ (reference sequence).

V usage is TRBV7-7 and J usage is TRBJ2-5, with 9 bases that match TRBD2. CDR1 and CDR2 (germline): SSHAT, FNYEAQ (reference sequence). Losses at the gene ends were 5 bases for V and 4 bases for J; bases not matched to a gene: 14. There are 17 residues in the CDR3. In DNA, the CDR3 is TGTGCCAGCAGCAAGGGCAGGACTAGCGAATCAGGAGAGACCCAGTACTTC. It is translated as CASSKGRTSESGETQYF.

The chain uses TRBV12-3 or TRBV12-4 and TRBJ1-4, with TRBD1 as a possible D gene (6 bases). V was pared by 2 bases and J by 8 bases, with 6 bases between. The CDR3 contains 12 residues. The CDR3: CASSLTGEKLFF. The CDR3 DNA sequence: TGTGCCAGCAGTTTAACAGGGGAAAAACTGTTTTTT.

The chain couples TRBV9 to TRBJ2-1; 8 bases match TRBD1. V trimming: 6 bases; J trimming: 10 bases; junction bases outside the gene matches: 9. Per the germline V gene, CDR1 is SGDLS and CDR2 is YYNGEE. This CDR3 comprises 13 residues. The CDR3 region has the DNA TGTGCCAGCACCGGGACAGGCTCTGGGGAGCAGTTCTTC. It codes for CASTGTGSGEQFF.

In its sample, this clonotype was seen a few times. The CDR3 DNA reads TGCGCCAGCAGCCAAGAGACAGGGTGGTCACCCCTCCACTTT. Residues: CASSQETGWSPLHF. The gene calls are TRBV4-3 and TRBJ1-6, with 7 bases lining up with TRBD1. CDR1 LGHNA and CDR2 YSLEER come from the germline V gene. Trimming at V came to 0 bases and at J to 10 bases, leaving 3 bases not matched to a gene. The CDR3 is 14 residues long.

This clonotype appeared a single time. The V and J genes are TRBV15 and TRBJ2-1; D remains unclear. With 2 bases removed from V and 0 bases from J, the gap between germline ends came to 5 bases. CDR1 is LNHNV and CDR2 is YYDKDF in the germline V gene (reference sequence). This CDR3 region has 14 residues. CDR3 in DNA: TGTGCCACCAGCAGAAAAATCTCCTACAATGAGCAGTTCTTC. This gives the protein CATSRKISYNEQFF. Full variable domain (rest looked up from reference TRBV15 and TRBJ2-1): DAMVIQNPRYQVTQFGKPVTLSCSQTLNHNVMYWYQQKSSQAPKLLFHYYDKDFNNEADTPDNFQSRRPNTSFCFLDIRSPGLGDTAMYLCATSRKISYNEQFFGPGTRLTVL.

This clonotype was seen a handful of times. As DNA, the CDR3 is TGTGCCAGCAGTGGGGTCATTTTCTCCTACGAGCAGTACTTC. Its translation: CASSGVIFSYEQYF. The rearrangement uses TRBV2 and TRBJ2-7; D call uncertain. The CDR3 runs to 14 residues. V was cut by 4 bases and J by 0 bases, with 10 bases left in between. In germline, CDR1 is SNHLY, CDR2 FYNNEI.

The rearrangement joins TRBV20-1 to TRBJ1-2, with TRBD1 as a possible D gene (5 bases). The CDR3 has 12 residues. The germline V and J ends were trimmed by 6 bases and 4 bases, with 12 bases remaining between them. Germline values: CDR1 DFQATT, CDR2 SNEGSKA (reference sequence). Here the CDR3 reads CSAIVGVYGYTF. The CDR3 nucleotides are TGCAGTGCCATTGTAGGGGTCTATGGCTACACCTTC.

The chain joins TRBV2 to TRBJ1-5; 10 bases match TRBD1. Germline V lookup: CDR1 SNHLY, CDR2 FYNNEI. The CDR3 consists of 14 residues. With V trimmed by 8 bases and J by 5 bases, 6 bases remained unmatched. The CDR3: CASSGQGWDQPQHF. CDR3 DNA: TGTGCCAGCTCGGGACAGGGGTGGGATCAGCCCCAGCATTTT.